There are many counts of the clone carrying this T cell receptor (beta chain). Its antigen remains unknown. The entry originates in a study of early T cells in non-severe SARS-CoV-2 infection. Turning to the study itself: Sequenced material consisted of bulk RNA (from unsorted whole blood), and chains were unpaired. Study conclusions and caveats: Database matching using VDJdb favored anti-spike CD8 responses, with private and CD4 specificities left missing.

In TCRdb, the 5' RACE reads were re-called with MiXCR into one record per CDR3 protein. The sample has 66,000 or so distinct CDR3 sequences, about 12% seen once; the top ten hold about 8.3%. The clonotype originates from an adult who was a healthcare worker with PCR-confirmed SARS-CoV-2 infection or an uninfected control (not recorded which). Sequencing used whole blood.

As DNA, the CDR3 is TGTGCCAGCAGCTTGACAGGGGACAATTCACCCCTCCACTTT. Translating it yields CASSLTGDNSPLHF. The chain carries TRBV7-9 and TRBJ1-6; TRBD1 matches at 8 bases. The CDR3 has 14 amino acids. The germline CDR1 and CDR2 sequences are SEHNR and FQNEAQ (reference sequence). Losses at the gene ends were 3 bases for V and 7 bases for J; bases not matched to a gene: 2.